Below are 17 T cell receptor beta chains sequenced from a single sample in a study of response to subunit inactivated influenza vaccine. MiXCR, applied by TCRdb to the RT-PCR reads, yields one record per CDR3 protein. The data hold 450,000 to 500,000 distinct CDR3 sequences, with approximately 11% observed a single time. The specimen was PBMCs from blood, collected roughly 48 days after vaccination. Every receptor here comes from a man aged 50 to 60 who received an inactivated influenza vaccine.

This clonotype was picked up many times. This sequence joins TRBV5-1 and TRBJ2-5; D is undetermined. The CDR3 is 14 amino acids. The germline V gene has CDR1 SGHRS and CDR2 YFSETQ. V lost 0 bases, J lost 3 bases, and 9 bases lay in between. The CDR3: CASSLESAEETQYF. In DNA, the CDR3 is TGCGCCAGCAGCTTGGAGTCGGCAGAAGAGACCCAGTACTTC.

The V gene is TRBV5-1, the J gene TRBJ2-7; D unresolved. Germline V gene data show CDR1 as SGHRS and CDR2 as YFSETQ. V gave up 3 bases and J gave up 2 bases, with 12 bases separating them. This CDR3 contains 14 residues. CDR3 region: CASSYNDQTYEQYF. As DNA, the CDR3 is TGCGCCAGCAGCTATAACGACCAAACCTACGAGCAGTACTTC. Looking up the rest from reference TRBV5-1 and TRBJ2-7 gives the full variable domain: KAGVTQTPRYLIKTRGQQVTLSCSPISGHRSVSWYQQTPGQGLQFLFEYFSETQRNKGNFPGRFSGRQFSNSRSEMNVSTLELGDSALYLCASSYNDQTYEQYFGPGTRLTVT.

The sample holds many counts of this clonotype. The chain combines TRBV12-3 or TRBV12-4 with TRBJ2-7; TRBD1 matches at 11 bases. The CDR3 length is 15 residues. The V gene end was trimmed by 6 bases and the J gene end by 5 bases; junction bases not matched to a gene: 9. DNA for the CDR3: TGTGCCAGCAGCCTCCGGGACAGGGGGATCGACGAGCAGTACTTC. It translates to CASSLRDRGIDEQYF.

This clonotype has ten or more counts. This chain joins TRBV6-5 and TRBJ2-7; D remains ambiguous. The length of the CDR3 is 14 residues. The germline gives CDR1 MNHEY, CDR2 SVGAGI. V shed 0 bases and J shed 3 bases, with 9 bases lying between them. The CDR3 DNA follows: TGTGCCAGCAGTTACTCGAGCAGTAACTACGAGCAGTACTTC. Translated, it gives CASSYSSSNYEQYF.

As to this clonotype: Compared with germline, one end of the junction differs, possibly owing to a read error. The chain employs TRBV27 and TRBJ1-1, with TRBD1 matching over 7 bases. This CDR3 has 13 residues. Germline V gene lookup returns CDR1 MNHEY and CDR2 SMNVEV (reference sequence). The CDR3 region has the DNA TGTGCCAGCAGTGCGACAGGGCTAACTGACGCTTTCTTT. Protein sequence: CASSATGLTDAFF.

There are many counts of this clonotype. The V and J genes are TRBV20-1 and TRBJ1-4; 7 bases line up with TRBD1. Germline V gene lookup returns CDR1 DFQATT and CDR2 SNEGSKA (reference sequence). CDR3 length equals 17 residues. The ends lost 4 bases at V and 0 bases at J; junction bases unmatched: 11. CDR3 nucleotide sequence: TGCAGTGCTAACCTCCGGGACAGTTATGCAACTAATGAAAAACTGTTTTTT. The encoded protein is CSANLRDSYATNEKLFF.

V usage is TRBV5-6 and J usage is TRBJ1-5; perhaps TRBD1 as D (6 bases). Trimming left V 3 bases short and J 4 bases short, with 14 bases between. This CDR3 spans 15 amino acids. Germline V lookup: CDR1 SGHDT, CDR2 YYEEEE. The CDR3 sequence is CASSSQGPPNQPQHF. CDR3 DNA: TGTGCCAGCAGCTCGCAGGGGCCGCCGAATCAGCCCCAGCATTTT.

This clonotype was seen ten or more times. The genes are TRBV12-3 or TRBV12-4 and TRBJ2-1, with 8 bases that match TRBD2. Trimming cost V 1 base and J 0 bases; bases outside gene matches: 2. The CDR3 length is 16 residues. CDR3: CASSLVAGSSYNEQFF. CDR3 DNA sequence: TGTGCCAGCAGTTTAGTAGCGGGGTCCTCCTACAATGAGCAGTTCTTC.

V usage is TRBV20-1 and J usage is TRBJ2-5, with TRBD2 identical over 7 bases. This CDR3 spans 15 amino acids. The germline CDR1 and CDR2 sequences are DFQATT and SNEGSKA (reference sequence). The J segment lost 5 bases and the V segment lost 3 bases, leaving 12 bases of the junction unmatched. CDR3 DNA: TGCAGTGCTAGTACAGCGGGACTAATTTCGGAGACCCAGTACTTC. Translated, it gives CSASTAGLISETQYF.

There are a few counts of this clonotype. For the CDR3, the DNA is TGTGCCAGCAGCCAGCCCCCCTGGGATGAGCAGTTCTTC. It codes for CASSQPPWDEQFF. The chain combines TRBV14 with TRBJ2-1; D remains unclear. Germline CDR1 SGHDN, CDR2 FVKESK. The V end lost 3 bases, the J end lost 8 bases, and 11 bases lay between the germline ends. There are 13 residues in the CDR3.

This clonotype was detected many times. This chain uses TRBV20-1 with TRBJ2-3; 7 bases are a match to TRBD1. J lost 5 bases, V lost 6 bases, and 8 bases had no gene match. Germline CDR1 and CDR2: DFQATT and SNEGSKA (reference sequence). The CDR3 sequence is 13 residues long. For the CDR3, the DNA is TGCAGTGCCCCTCGACAGGGACAAGATACGCAGTATTTT. Translation gives CSAPRQGQDTQYF.

V and J are TRBV27 and TRBJ1-4; the D is unclear. The ends were cut back, 8 bases at V and 8 bases at J, with 18 bases in the middle. Germline CDR1 reads MNHEY; CDR2 reads SMNVEV (reference sequence). The CDR3 sequence is 14 residues long. The CDR3 sequence is CASREGPSWEKLFF. The CDR3 coding sequence is TGTGCCAGCCGAGAAGGACCTTCCTGGGAAAAACTGTTTTTT.

The gene calls are TRBV7-9 and TRBJ2-7; no clear D gene. In germline, CDR1 is SEHNR, CDR2 FQNEAQ (reference sequence). This CDR3 contains 13 residues. V was clipped by 4 bases and J by 3 bases, with 10 bases between them. Written as DNA, the CDR3 is TGTGCCAGCAGCTCTAAGACGGGCTACGAGCAGTACTTC. Translation: CASSSKTGYEQYF.

This clonotype was seen only a few times. The chain recombines TRBV12-3 or TRBV12-4 with TRBJ2-5; 9 bases agree with TRBD2. V lost 6 bases to trimming and J lost 14 bases; unmatched junction nucleotides: 10. The CDR3 is made up of 12 amino acids. This CDR3 reads CASRVSGGRGYF. The DNA of the CDR3 is TGTGCCAGCAGGGTTAGCGGGGGCCGAGGTTACTTC.

In this sample, this clonotype turned up a few times. The chain employs TRBV28 and TRBJ1-6; D uncertain. The CDR3 sequence is 18 residues long. Germline lookup yields CDR1 MDHEN and CDR2 SYDVKM. V shed 8 bases and J shed 0 bases, with 20 bases lying between them. The CDR3, as DNA: TGTGCCAGCTGTTCGTTACGGGCCGCGAGCTCCTATAATTCACCCCTCCACTTT. Protein: CASCSLRAASSYNSPLHF.

The V call is TRBV9, the J call TRBJ1-5, with 11 bases aligning to TRBD1. There are 14 residues in the CDR3. The V gene's germline CDR1 is SGDLS and CDR2 YYNGEE. V lost 4 bases, J lost 7 bases, and 4 bases stayed unmatched. CDR3 amino acids: CASSIGQGAQPQHF. The CDR3 DNA reads TGTGCCAGCAGCATAGGACAGGGGGCACAGCCCCAGCATTTT.

The chain joins TRBV6-5 to TRBJ2-1, with 12 bases lining up with TRBD2. The CDR3 contains 19 residues. The V and J ends lost 2 bases and 7 bases, in that order; junction bases with no gene match: 15. CDR1 and CDR2 (germline): MNHEY, SVGAGI. CDR3 nucleotide sequence: TGTGCCAGCAGTTACGGGGCTAGCGGGGGGGCCGGGATCAGGAATGAGCAGTTCTTC. Translation gives CASSYGASGGAGIRNEQFF.